A selection of T cell receptor beta chains follows, all from one sample in a study of blood T cell repertoires in COVID-19. Sequencing was performed with immunoSEQ multiplex PCR; in TCRdb, only in-frame clones are kept and a portion is missing. The sample includes around 56,000 clones, around 92% of them seen just once. Sequencing input: peripheral blood. The receptor set was obtained from a human donor in a cohort sampled during active COVID-19. CDR3s include the opening cysteine and the closing phenylalanine or tryptophan. A D gene is named only where the DNA matches it firmly. Clone size appears in some rows only: once, few, many, or a class for an expanded clone.

v_call | cdr3_length | clone_size | d_call | cdr3_aa
TRBV5-1 | 11 | once | - | CASRRETEAFF
TRBV6-5 | 12 | - | TRBD1 | CASSRTGNEQYF
TRBV30 | 13 | - | - | CAWSLAGPQPQHF
TRBV10-3 | 16 | - | TRBD1 | CAISLTGKSSGNTIYF
TRBV5-1 | 14 | - | - | CASSLIEGNTEAFF
TRBV4-2 | 19 | once | TRBD2 | CASSQGSGASGGAVETQYF
TRBV28 | 14 | - | TRBD1 | CASSYPAGGDGYTF
TRBV7-9 | 15 | - | - | CASSYFQGKGNTIYF
TRBV5-1 | 17 | - | TRBD2 | CASSTETSGGVYNEQFF
TRBV12-5 | 14 | - | - | CASGLERGQWGYTF
TRBV15 | 14 | - | TRBD1 | CATSRDGQGYGYTF
TRBV15 | 17 | - | - | CATSRGPGNGDNEKLFF
TRBV19 | 14 | - | - | CASSMSGASYEQYF
TRBV29-1 | 13 | - | TRBD1 | CSVERTGSYEQYF
TRBV3-1/TRBV3-2 | 15 | - | - | CASSPDSGVNTEAFF
TRBV25-1 | 13 | - | TRBD1 | CASSPNQGVEQYF
TRBV5-1 | 17 | - | - | CASSLLSGAEWTGELFF
TRBV19 | 14 | - | TRBD1 | CASRGQGFADTQYF
TRBV7-2 | 14 | - | - | CASSPGTAPSEQYF
TRBV24-1 | 16 | - | TRBD1 | CATSDSRTGIGETQYF
TRBV9 | 14 | - | - | CASSSIGGGYGYTF
TRBV18 | 16 | - | TRBD1 | CASSPRGDRPNTEAFF
TRBV27 | 14 | - | TRBD1 | CASSSAGTGTVYTF
TRBV5-4 | 18 | once | TRBD2 | CASSPLAGGPGNADTQYF
TRBV6-6 | 13 | - | TRBD1 | CASTLQGAKTQYF
TRBV4-2 | 14 | - | - | CASSQDLAADTQYF
TRBV5-4 | 15 | - | TRBD1 | CASSLDRGSYNEQFF
TRBV11-3 | 14 | - | - | CASSLEGGPGELFF
TRBV29-1 | 13 | once | - | CSVEDRSSYEQYF
TRBV6-2/TRBV6-3 | 16 | - | - | CATSPLQGWSTDTQYF
TRBV19 | 17 | - | TRBD2 | CASSIRLAGENTGELFF
TRBV5-4 | 11 | - | - | CASSGRLEQFF
TRBV5-1 | 17 | - | TRBD2 | CASSLTAGGTNTGELFF
TRBV7-8 | 20 | - | TRBD1 | CASSYPRQGGLSSYNSPLHF
TRBV18 | 15 | - | TRBD1 | CASSPGQPIQETQYF
TRBV21-1 | 21 | - | - | CASSKMRPGLAGAWSADTQYF
TRBV6-2/TRBV6-3 | 15 | - | - | CASSYGGRLSQPQHF
TRBV10-1 | 16 | - | TRBD2 | CASSAQRGGITDTQYF
TRBV19 | 14 | once | - | CASSIIGAWYEQYF
TRBV5-1 | 15 | - | TRBD2 | CASSFGTSGRNEQFF
TRBV7-2 | 15 | - | - | CASSYGTLWEQPQHF
TRBV7-7 | 14 | - | TRBD2 | CASSRTSGGGTQYF
TRBV18 | 15 | - | TRBD1 | CASSPSGTGGDGYTF
TRBV2 | 13 | - | TRBD1 | CASRADRVTEAFF
TRBV9 | 14 | - | - | CASSVLGDDQPQHF
TRBV3-1/TRBV3-2 | 18 | - | TRBD1 | CASSPRIRDRGSYNEQFF
TRBV4-3 | 16 | - | TRBD1 | CASSLSGQGEPDTQYF
TRBV27 | 15 | once | TRBD1 | CASSLLGTGGYEQYF
TRBV19 | 16 | - | TRBD2 | CASRGTSGGLAGELFF
TRBV7-8 | 15 | - | - | CASSLAQGYDNEQFF
TRBV16 | 13 | - | - | CASSQMAHYGYTF
TRBV4-1 | 13 | - | TRBD2 | CASSQRGGNEQFF
TRBV4-3 | 15 | - | - | CASSQGGASGNTIYF
TRBV6-5 | 15 | few | - | CASSYPQGGSNEQFF
TRBV28 | 16 | - | TRBD1 | CASSDTRQGPGNTIYF